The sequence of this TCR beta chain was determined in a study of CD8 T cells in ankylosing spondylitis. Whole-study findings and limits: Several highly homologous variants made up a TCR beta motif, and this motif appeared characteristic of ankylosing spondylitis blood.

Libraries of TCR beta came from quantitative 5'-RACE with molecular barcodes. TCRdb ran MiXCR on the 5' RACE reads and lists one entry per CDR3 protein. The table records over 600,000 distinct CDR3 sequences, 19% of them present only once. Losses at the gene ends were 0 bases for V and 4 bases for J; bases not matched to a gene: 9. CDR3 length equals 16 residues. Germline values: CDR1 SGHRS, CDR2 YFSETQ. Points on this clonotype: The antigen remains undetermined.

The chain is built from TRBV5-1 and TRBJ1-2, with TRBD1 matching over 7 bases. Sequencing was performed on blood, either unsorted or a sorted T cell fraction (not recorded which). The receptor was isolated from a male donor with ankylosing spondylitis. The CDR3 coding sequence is TGCGCCAGCAGCTTGGAGAGCCAGGGGGTGAGCTATGGCTACACCTTC. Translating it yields CASSLESQGVSYGYTF.